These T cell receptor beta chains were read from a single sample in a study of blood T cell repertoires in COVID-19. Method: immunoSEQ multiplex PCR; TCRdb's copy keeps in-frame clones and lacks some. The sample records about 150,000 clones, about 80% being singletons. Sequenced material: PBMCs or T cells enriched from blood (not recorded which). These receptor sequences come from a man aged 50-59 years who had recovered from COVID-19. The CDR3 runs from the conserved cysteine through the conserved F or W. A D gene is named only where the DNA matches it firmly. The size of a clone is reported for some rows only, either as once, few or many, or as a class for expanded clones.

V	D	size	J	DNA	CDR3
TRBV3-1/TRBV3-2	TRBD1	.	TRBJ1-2	TGTGCCAGCAGCCAGAGGACAGGGCCAAGGGACGGCTACACCTTC	CASSQRTGPRDGYTF
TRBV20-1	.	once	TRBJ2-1	TGCAGTGCTAGTGCCGGGTCTAACTACAATGAGCAGTTCTTC	CSASAGSNYNEQFF
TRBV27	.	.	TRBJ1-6	TGTGCCAGCAGTGAACGTCTATATTCACCCCTCCACTTT	CASSERLYSPLHF
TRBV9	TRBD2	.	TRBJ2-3	TGTGCCAGCAGCGTAGAGCCAAGCGGGGGGGCCACCGATACGCAGTATTTT	CASSVEPSGGATDTQYF
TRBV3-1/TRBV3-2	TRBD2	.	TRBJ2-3	TGTGCCAGCAGCCCTAGACGGTTCTACCGGGGGGATCGGGATACGCAGTATTTT	CASSPRRFYRGDRDTQYF
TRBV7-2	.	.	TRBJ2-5	TGTGCCAGCAGCCCGACAGGGAGGGAGACCCAGTACTTC	CASSPTGRETQYF
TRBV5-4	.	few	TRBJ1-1	TGTGCCAGCAGCTTAAGGGGATTCACTGAAGCTTTCTTT	CASSLRGFTEAFF
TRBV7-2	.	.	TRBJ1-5	TGTGCCAGCAGCTTATCAGGGTCCAGCAATCAGCCCCAGCATTTT	CASSLSGSSNQPQHF
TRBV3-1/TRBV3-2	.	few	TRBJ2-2	TGTGCCAGCAGCCAAGGTCTGGAAGGAGCCGGGGAGCTGTTTTTT	CASSQGLEGAGELFF
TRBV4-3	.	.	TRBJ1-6	TGCGCCAGCAGCCAGCGGCAGGGGTTGACCTATAATTCACCCCTCCACTTT	CASSQRQGLTYNSPLHF
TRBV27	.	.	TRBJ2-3	TGTGCCAGCAGTTTATCGGGGGGAGCGACAGATACGCAGTATTTT	CASSLSGGATDTQYF
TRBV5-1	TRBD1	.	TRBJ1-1	TGCGCCAGCAGCGGACAGGAGAACACTGAAGCTTTCTTT	CASSGQENTEAFF
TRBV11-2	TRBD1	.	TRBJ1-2	TGTGCCAGCAGCTTACTTCGGGACAGCAACTATGGCTACACCTTC	CASSLLRDSNYGYTF
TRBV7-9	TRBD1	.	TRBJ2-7	TGTGCCAGCAGCTTAGAATTAACAGGGGGCGCCAGCTCCTACGAGCAGTACTTC	CASSLELTGGASSYEQYF
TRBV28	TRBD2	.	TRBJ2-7	TGTGCCAGCAGGCCGACTAGCGGGGGGGCATACGAGCAGTACTTC	CASRPTSGGAYEQYF